This T cell receptor (beta chain) was documented in a study of cytomegalovirus exposure and HLA in healthy donors (TCRdb year 2017). Background for the entire study: In an earlier analysis of roughly 590 of the donors, under 300 Gb of sequence data and 117 million unique TCR beta sequences from about 179 million T cells were reported. An early release covering just under 650 HLA-typed donors comprised approximately 300 gigabases of sequencing data and 65 million to 100 million unique TCR sequences. Of the roughly 400 genotyped donors, approximately 83% fell in the genetic ancestry cluster associated with self-reported Caucasian donors. The study was designed to test whether signatures of past pathogen exposure could be identified by cataloging public T cell receptors. Using immunosequencing, the study profiled T cell repertoires from 550 to 750 subjects and related those repertoires to cytomegalovirus serostatus. A separate validation cohort of some 130 different subjects was used in addition to the roughly 620-subject first cohort. The study combined high-throughput TCR immunosequencing, statistical association of individual TCRs with disease status, and machine learning to predict cytomegalovirus infection status. A later analysis re-examined previously published TCR beta repertoires from several hundred donors and added high-resolution HLA genotyping to investigate patterns of TCR occurrence. In the later analysis, no new phenotypic data were used to find candidate immune exposures; instead, reliance was placed on TCR beta sequences and their occurrence across donors. In an earlier analysis of 587 of the donors, high-throughput TCR beta sequencing was used to judge whether each TCR beta V gene segment behaved as functional or pseudogenic. Donor age, sex, ethnicity and CMV serostatus were compiled alongside the repertoire data. A later genetic analysis took genome-wide SNP genotypes for about 55% of the 666 donors and used that subset as a discovery cohort. Every discovery cohort repertoire had been produced on one sequencing platform. HLA typing included class I and class II loci at four-digit resolution. The number of donors typed differed by locus, with roughly 629-640 for A, B, C, DRB1 and DQB1, more than 500 for DQA1, 606 for DPA1, and about 450 for DPB1. Four to six DR-DQ haplotypes were handled as single units for association and clustering, since linkage in the cohort was strong. Across roughly 420 genotyped donors of the cohort, an average of approximately 220,000 unique TCR beta nucleotide sequences per donor were sequenced, and 15% to 20% of those sequences were non-productive.

The CDR3 spans 16 residues, from the cysteine through the phenylalanine. The kept DNA is CDR3 alone, 48 bases in frame from the first base. Sequences MGHRA (CDR1) and YSYEKL (CDR2) are obtained from the germline V gene. Findings and caveats that apply to the study as a whole: Presence/absence analyses assumed roughly uniform sequencing depth across donors, an assumption that may not hold. Compared with equally common non-associated chains, HLA-associated TCR beta chains in a later analysis were more clonally expanded and had lower generation probabilities. In a later analysis, TCR association rates were found to vary across HLA loci, with the most associated TCRs seen for DRB1 alleles and the fewest for HLA-C alleles. While some public TCRs were present in many individuals, most TCR sequences turned up only very rarely across donors. Correlated functional status among segregating V segments might reflect linkage disequilibrium, but an unknown experimental factor could not be ruled out. In a later genetic analysis, fewer N-insertions in productive TCRs were reported among donors in an Asian-associated ancestry cluster than the roughly 700-donor mean. A further reported finding was that TCR beta sequences accurately predicted the HLA-A and HLA-B alleles for most subjects in the first cohort. In a later analysis, 16,951 TCR beta sequences were associated with specific HLA alleles at a false discovery rate of 0.05. The classifier was reported to diagnose cytomegalovirus status with high specificity and sensitivity in both the original cohort and the validation cohort. Only TCR beta chains were sequenced in this cohort, and the absence of alpha or paired-chain data limited detectable features. A few of the identified cytomegalovirus-associated TCR beta chains were confirmed in vitro to be specific for cytomegalovirus antigens. Because counts were too low, more than 15 rarely observed V segments, including chromosome 9 orphons, were left out of the earlier analysis of 587 of the donors. The sequencing pipeline was judged likely to have produced a cluster of highly shared sequence variants as a technical artifact. The only immune exposure information available for the cohort was CMV serostatus. The study listed approximately 150 TCR beta chains as associated with cytomegalovirus. In a later analysis, most CMV-associated TCR beta chains were found to appear HLA-restricted, with HLA associations seemingly driven largely by CMV exposure. It was suggested by the authors that the approach could potentially be generalized to other disease states and immunological phenotypes. In a later analysis, several top co-occurrence clusters were reported to appear linked to parvovirus B19, influenza, CMV and Epstein-Barr virus. Because HLA typing was unavailable for some donors at each locus, only the typed subset was used in association tests. In a later genetic analysis, a missense DCLRE1C variant was associated with V-gene and J-gene trimming of TCR beta chains, and the association was replicated in an independent cohort. Assigning TCR associations to individual alleles was difficult when HLA alleles, especially DR and DQ, strongly co-occurred. Some IMGT-functional V segments, including TRBV6-2 and TRBV6-3, could not be told apart with the 87-base-pair reads, so those segments were excluded. In an earlier analysis of approximately 590 of the donors, most TCR beta V segments appeared in productive rearrangements about 87% or about 30% of the time, broadly matching IMGT annotations.

Library generation was performed with the immunoSEQ multiplex PCR assay. For the multiplex PCR, a mixture combining 60 forward primers for TCR Vbeta segments and 13 reverse primers for TCR Jbeta segments was used. The CDR3 region of rearranged TCR beta genes was amplified from genomic DNA with a multiplex PCR assay. The Illumina HiSeq System was used to sequence the amplified TCR beta libraries as 87-base-pair reads. The authors processed their data as follows. Across the roughly 640 repertoires, a later analysis counted approximately 75 million unique TCR beta chains, some 11 million of which were shared by at least two donors. To remove PCR and sequencing errors, raw reads were error-corrected and collapsed into unique sequences using a nearest-neighbor algorithm that merged closely related sequences. CDR3 sequences were aligned to IMGT reference sequences to assign V, D and J gene segments. For a sequence to be retained, a match of at least six nucleotides was required to both a V gene segment and a J gene segment. A rearrangement was called productive if the CDR3 had no stop codons and remained in frame with V and J, and every other rearrangement was called non-productive. CDR3 was defined by IMGT convention, running from the second conserved V-encoded cysteine to the conserved J-encoded phenylalanine. Sequences without an unambiguous match to a single V gene segment were excluded from the earlier analysis of over 500 of the donors. An earlier analysis of fewer than 750 of the donors called V segments functional above 56.7% productive rearrangements and segregating when the between-donor standard deviation exceeded 5%. To diagnose cytomegalovirus status from the catalog of TCR beta chain sequences, a statistical classification framework was built. In a later analysis, TCR nucleotide sequences were compared against IMGT/GENE-DB human TR gene sequences so that V and J genes could be assigned. Using the TCRdist pipeline, a later analysis assigned CDR3 sequences along with most-parsimonious VDJ recombination scenarios. In a later analysis, each TCR beta chain was defined by its CDR3 amino acid sequence together with its V-gene family, and reads without a unique V-gene family were excluded. To address suspected cross-contamination and a sequencing artifact, a later analysis removed roughly 640 highly shared, low-generation-probability nucleotide sequences. A later analysis calculated a clonal expansion index for each public chain from normalized within-repertoire ranks of inferred template counts. In a later analysis, generation probabilities were computed using a VDJ recombination model fitted to out-of-frame rearrangements, and the results were checked against IGoR. In a later analysis, hypergeometric tests were used to score TCR-TCR, TCR-HLA and TCR-CMV co-occurrence, with a repertoire-size bias correction applied to TCR pairs. False discovery rates were estimated in a later analysis by permuting HLA or CMV assignments 20 times. In a later analysis, co-occurring TCRs were grouped with DBSCAN, and TCRdist sequence similarity was added when clustering was performed within HLA-allele-positive subsets. Repertoires with fewer than 30,000 or more than 120,000 public chains were left out of co-occurrence clustering, as were four to six repertoires with anomalous nucleotide sharing. TCRdb's version of the immuneACCESS table is confined to in-frame rearrangements and falls short of the full clone set. An unresolved V gene accounts for under half of the shortfall where checked; the remainder is of unknown origin. V, J and clone size were drawn from that table, and D and trimming were deduced from the DNA. The sample records 110,000 or so clones, around 77% of which are singletons. The top ten clones comprise 5.4% of the sample.

The cohort comprised fewer than 700 healthy bone marrow donors. At the time of sampling, all cohort members were nominally healthy, though unrecorded immune exposures were likely present. The donor was CMV seropositive and was included in the group of 250 to 350 seropositive cohort members. A peripheral blood sample was provided by each donor, and peripheral blood mononuclear cells were used for TCR beta sequencing. The Qiagen DNeasy Blood Extraction Kit was used to extract genomic DNA from the blood cell samples. This clone has just one count. The antigen it recognizes is unknown. A junction boundary mismatches the germline segment, possibly from a read error. Other DNA sequences from this sample encode an identical CDR3 as well.

The clonotype comes from a woman under 40 in good health and CMV-seropositive. The V gene is TRBV4-1 and the J gene is TRBJ2-7, with TRBD2 perhaps the D gene, on 6 matching bases. Specimen: PBMCs. The CDR3 in this case is CASSQAGRSLKYEQYF. The sequence in DNA is TGCGCCAGCAGCCAAGCCGGGAGAAGCCTAAAATACGAGCAGTACTTT.